These T cell receptor beta chains were read from a single sample in a study of OX40 agonist ivuxolimab in advanced cancers. Method: immunoSEQ multiplex PCR; TCRdb's copy keeps in-frame clones and lacks some. There are approximately 49,000 clones in the sample; approximately 81% occur only once, and roughly 20% lies in the top ten. The specimen comprised CD4+ or CD8+ T cells sorted from blood, sampled in a trial of the OX40 agonist ivuxolimab. The receptors were gathered from an adult with an advanced solid tumor such as melanoma, head and neck, liver or kidney cancer. The CDR3 runs from the conserved cysteine through the conserved F or W. The D gene is left open where the match is weak. Size is stated for part of the rows, as once, few or many counts, or as a class when the clone is expanded.

clone_size j_call d_call v_call cdr3_aa cdr3_nt
. TRBJ1-5 . TRBV10-2 CASSINQPQHF TGCGCCAGCAGCATCAATCAGCCCCAGCATTTT
. TRBJ1-2 . TRBV4-1 CASSLYTADYGYTF TGCGCCAGCAGCCTTTACACCGCTGACTATGGCTACACCTTC
once TRBJ1-1 . TRBV9 CASSALGGTGLTEAFF TGTGCCAGCAGCGCTTTGGGCGGTACAGGGCTCACTGAAGCTTTCTTT
few TRBJ2-2 . TRBV6-6 CASSYSMAGTGELFF TGTGCCAGCAGTTACTCGATGGCGGGCACCGGGGAGCTGTTTTTT
. TRBJ1-1 . TRBV6-5 CASSIGEDFTEAFF TGTGCCAGCAGTATAGGGGAGGACTTCACTGAAGCTTTCTTT
. TRBJ2-3 . TRBV4-2 CASSQESDSTDTQYF TGTGCCAGCAGCCAAGAGTCCGACAGCACAGATACGCAGTATTTT
. TRBJ2-7 . TRBV27 CASTNTLSGNEQYF TGTGCCAGCACCAACACTCTTTCAGGCAACGAGCAGTACTTC
. TRBJ1-1 . TRBV2 CASSGGWAEAFF TGTGCCAGCAGTGGAGGGTGGGCTGAAGCTTTCTTT
. TRBJ2-7 TRBD1 TRBV4-3 CASSQSGAGTGLVYEQYF TGCGCCAGCAGCCAATCCGGGGCGGGGACAGGGCTTGTTTACGAGCAGTACTTC
. TRBJ1-2 TRBD1 TRBV30 CAWSGDSGPPPNYGYTF TGTGCCTGGAGTGGGGACAGCGGACCCCCTCCTAACTATGGCTACACCTTC
. TRBJ1-6 . TRBV9 CASSAEDSPLHF TGTGCCAGCAGCGCGGAGGATTCACCCCTCCACTTT
. TRBJ1-5 . TRBV7-8 CASSLRDSYSNQPQHF TGTGCCAGCAGCTTAAGAGACAGCTATAGCAATCAGCCCCAGCATTTT